What follows is one T cell receptor beta chain and its context. Its antigen specificity is not known. No much larger clone is present one base from it, and per-base qualities are unavailable. The CDR3 goes from the cysteine to the phenylalanine over 15 residues. CDR3 DNA only is kept here, 45 bases in frame from base 1. CDR1 KGHSH and CDR2 LQKENI were looked up in the germline V gene. V trim: 1 base; J trim: 5 bases; unmatched bases: 6. This record belongs to a study of blood T cell repertoires in COVID-19 (dated by TCRdb to 2020 to 2022). At the level of the whole study: Samples covering the acute and convalescent phases of COVID-19 were provided by collaborators in the United States, Italy and Spain. The prospective study material was composed of cDNA or gDNA derived from T cells, B-cell-depleted T cells, or PBMCs. Deeply sampled blood TCRbeta repertoires from subjects exposed to, actively infected with, or recovered from COVID-19 were included in the dataset. A freely available public database, intended as a resource for researchers studying the immune response to SARS-CoV-2, is where the repertoires were released. The samples were drawn from the first 160 participants of the ongoing ImmuneRACE study and from 1,254 subjects provided by 6 global collaborators. Sample metadata almost always included a de-identified subject ID, COVID-19 status, age in years and sex. Where HLA class I and class II types were available, the types were taken from metadata supplied by the sample provider, not from assay-based typing. Summary of the overall study and its limitations: How much clinical and demographic metadata was included differed by source and by participant, and the metadata was provided uncurated.

At one collaborating source in Seattle, patients were enrolled during active infection and were followed longitudinally through the course of disease. The collaborating institutions used their own protocols to collect whole blood in K2EDTA tubes. For TCRbeta analysis, collaborator samples were shipped as frozen whole blood, as isolated PBMCs, or as DNA extracted from either sample type. The immunoSEQ Assay, a bias-controlled multiplex PCR, was used to amplify TCRbeta CDR3 regions from genomic DNA. The authors' pipeline ran thus. The number of nucleated cells in each sample was estimated by amplification of reference gene primers within the assay. To quantify the absolute abundance of each unique TCRbeta CDR3 rearrangement, sequence reads were collapsed and filtered. For each sample, productive Simpson clonality was calculated by taking the square root of Simpson's diversity index across productive rearrangements. TCRdb took this table from immuneACCESS and kept in-frame rearrangements with V and J called. Such tables lack part of the clones; where checked against another copy, unresolved V genes explain under half of the gap, and the rest is unexplained. V and J calls and clone size are copied from that table; D and trimming were computed from the DNA. The sample table shows over 100,000 clones, and around 90% are seen once. The top ten clones comprise less than 2% of the sample.

The sequenced sample was peripheral blood. The source is a woman between 45 and 65 years old with COVID-19, enrolled during active disease. This sequence uses TRBV18 and TRBJ2-3; the central 7 bases match TRBD2. The nucleotides read TGTGCCAGCTCACCACTTGTCAGGGAGGGAGATACGCAGTATTTT. This sequence encodes CASSPLVREGDTQYF.